The 8 T cell receptor beta chains listed next were all sequenced from one sample in a study of blood T cell repertoires in COVID-19. TCRdb keeps only in-frame clones here, not all; method: immunoSEQ multiplex PCR. The sample has some 320,000 clones; around nine tenths are singletons. Sequences were obtained from PBMCs or T cells enriched from blood (not recorded which). The receptors shown here come from a woman in her twenties or thirties who had been exposed to COVID-19.

The chain couples TRBV27 to TRBJ2-5, with D maybe TRBD1 (5 bases). The CDR3 runs to 14 residues. V was trimmed by 5 bases and J by 2 bases, leaving 12 bases between them. Germline CDR1 reads MNHEY; CDR2 reads SMNVEV (reference sequence). The CDR3 region is CASSPRTTQETQYF. CDR3 DNA sequence: TGTGCCAGCAGTCCGAGGACAACACAAGAGACCCAGTACTTC.

The chain uses TRBV27 and TRBJ2-3; TRBD2 agrees at 9 bases. J lost 1 base, V lost 5 bases, and 7 bases had no gene match. The CDR3 is made up of 16 amino acids. CDR1 is MNHEY, CDR2 SMNVEV, per germline (reference sequence). CDR3 protein: CASSLYLAGGTDTQYF. In DNA, the CDR3 is TGTGCCAGCAGTCTTTATTTAGCGGGGGGCACAGATACGCAGTATTTT.

The chain links TRBV7-8 to TRBJ1-2; the D is unclear. The length of the CDR3 is 14 residues. Germline V gene sequence: CDR1 SGHVS, CDR2 FQNEAQ. Deletions cut 5 bases from V and 2 bases from J, with 12 bases between. The CDR3: CASSPAAGNYGYTF. DNA of the CDR3: TGTGCCAGCAGCCCGGCCGCGGGGAACTATGGCTACACCTTC. Complete variable domain (other parts from reference TRBV7-8 and TRBJ1-2): GAGVSQSPRYKVAKRGQDVALRCDPISGHVSLFWYQQALGQGPEFLTYFQNEAQLDKSGLPSDRFFAERPEGSVSTLKIQRTQQEDSAVYLCASSPAAGNYGYTFGSGTRLTVV.

The V call is TRBV5-1, the J call TRBJ1-1; 10 nucleotides align to TRBD1. In germline, CDR1 is SGHRS, CDR2 YFSETQ. This CDR3 comprises 16 residues. J lost 0 bases, V lost 8 bases, and 10 bases had no gene match. CDR3 DNA: TGCGCCAGTAAGAGGGGACAGGGGCCGATGAACACTGAAGCTTTCTTT. Translated, it gives CASKRGQGPMNTEAFF.

The J gene is TRBJ2-7, the V gene TRBV7-9; D is ambiguous. This CDR3 comprises 13 residues. With 6 bases removed from V and 3 bases from J, the gap between germline ends came to 12 bases. Germline V CDR1 and CDR2: SEHNR, FQNEAQ (reference sequence). CDR3 nucleotide sequence: TGTGCCAGCAGTAGCCCCGATGGCTACGAGCAGTACTTC. Its protein product is CASSSPDGYEQYF.

The rearrangement uses TRBV18 and TRBJ1-2; D may be TRBD1 (5 bases). CDR1 and CDR2 (germline): KGHSH, LQKENI. Trimming shortened V by 2 bases and J by 6 bases, and 10 bases separated the two germline ends. The CDR3 contains 13 residues. CDR3 in amino acids: CASSPDSTDGYTF. In DNA form, the CDR3 reads TGTGCCAGCTCACCAGATTCGACAGATGGCTACACCTTC.

The chain employs TRBV18 and TRBJ2-7, with D possibly TRBD1 on 6 matching bases. CDR1 is KGHSH, CDR2 LQKENI, per germline. V was shortened by 4 bases and J by 3 bases, with 16 bases between the two germline ends. The CDR3 runs to 15 residues. The CDR3 DNA reads as TGTGCCAGCTCACGCCAAACAGGACAGATCTACGAGCAGTACTTC. This codes for CASSRQTGQIYEQYF.

V and J are TRBV18 and TRBJ1-2, with unresolved D. CDR1 and CDR2 (germline): KGHSH, LQKENI. This CDR3 has 13 amino acids. Trimming shortened V by 8 bases and J by 5 bases, and 15 bases separated the two germline ends. CDR3 in DNA: TGTGCCAGCCGCTATACTGACTTATATGGCTACACCTTC. Translated: CASRYTDLYGYTF.